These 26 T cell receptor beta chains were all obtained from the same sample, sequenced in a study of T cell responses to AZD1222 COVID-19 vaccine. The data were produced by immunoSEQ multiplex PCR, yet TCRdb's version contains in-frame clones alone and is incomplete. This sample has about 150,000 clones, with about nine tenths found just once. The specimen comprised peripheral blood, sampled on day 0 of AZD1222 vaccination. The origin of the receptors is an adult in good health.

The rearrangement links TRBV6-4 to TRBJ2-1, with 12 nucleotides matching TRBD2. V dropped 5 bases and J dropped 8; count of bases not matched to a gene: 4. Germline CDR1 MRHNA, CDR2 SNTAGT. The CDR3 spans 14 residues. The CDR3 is CASSRLAGVDEQFF. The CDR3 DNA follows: TGTGCCAGCAGTCGACTAGCGGGAGTGGATGAGCAGTTCTTC.

The CDR3, as DNA: TGTGCCACCAGCAGTCCCCGGACTTCCTACGAGCAGTACTTC. It yields the protein CATSSPRTSYEQYF. The V call is TRBV15, the J call TRBJ2-7; possibly TRBD2 for D (5 bases). The germline CDR1 and CDR2 sequences are LNHNV and YYDKDF (reference sequence). V lost 3 bases and J 1 base, leaving 10 bases between the germline ends. This CDR3 region has 14 residues.

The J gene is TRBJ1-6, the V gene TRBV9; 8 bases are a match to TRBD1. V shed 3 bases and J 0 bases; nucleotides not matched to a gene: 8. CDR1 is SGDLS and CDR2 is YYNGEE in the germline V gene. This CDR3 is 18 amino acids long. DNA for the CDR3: TGTGCCAGCAGCGAAGGACAGGGACCGGGCTCCTATAATTCACCCCTCCACTTT. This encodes CASSEGQGPGSYNSPLHF. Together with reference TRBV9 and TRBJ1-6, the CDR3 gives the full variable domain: DSGVTQTPKHLITATGQRVTLRCSPRSGDLSVYWYQQSLDQGLQFLIQYYNGEERAKGNILERFSAQQFPDLHSELNLSSLELGDSALYFCASSEGQGPGSYNSPLHFGNGTRLTVT.

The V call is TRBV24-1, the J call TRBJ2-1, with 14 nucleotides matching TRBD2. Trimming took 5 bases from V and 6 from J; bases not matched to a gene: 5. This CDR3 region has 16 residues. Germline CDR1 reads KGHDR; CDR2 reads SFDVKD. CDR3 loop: CATSVRGTSGSNEQFF. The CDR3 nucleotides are TGTGCCACCAGTGTCCGTGGGACTAGCGGGAGCAATGAGCAGTTCTTC.

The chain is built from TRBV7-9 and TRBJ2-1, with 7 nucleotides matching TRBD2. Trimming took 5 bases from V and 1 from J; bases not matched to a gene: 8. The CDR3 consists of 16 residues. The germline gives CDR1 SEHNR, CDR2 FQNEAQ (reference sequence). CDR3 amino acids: CASSPTRGDSYNEQFF. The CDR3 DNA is TGTGCCAGCAGCCCAACACGGGGGGATTCCTACAATGAGCAGTTCTTC.

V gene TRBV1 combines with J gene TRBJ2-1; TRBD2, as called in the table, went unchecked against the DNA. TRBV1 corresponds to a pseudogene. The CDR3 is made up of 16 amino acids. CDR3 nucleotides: TGCACCAGCAGCCAAGACGCCCTAGCTGTCGGCAATGAGCAGTTCTTC. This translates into CTSSQDALAVGNEQFF.

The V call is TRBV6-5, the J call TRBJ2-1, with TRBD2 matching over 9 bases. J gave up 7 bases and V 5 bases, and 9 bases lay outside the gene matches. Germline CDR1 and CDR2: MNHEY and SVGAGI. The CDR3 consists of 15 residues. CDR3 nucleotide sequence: TGTGCCAGCAGTAACCTAGCGGGATCTGGGAATGAGCAGTTCTTC. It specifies CASSNLAGSGNEQFF.

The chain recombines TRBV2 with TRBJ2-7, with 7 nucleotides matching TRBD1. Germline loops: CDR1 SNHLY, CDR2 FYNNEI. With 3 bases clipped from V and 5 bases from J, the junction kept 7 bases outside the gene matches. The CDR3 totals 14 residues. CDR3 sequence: CASSEDRCFHEQYF. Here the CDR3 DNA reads TGTGCCAGCAGTGAGGACAGGTGCTTCCACGAGCAGTACTTC.

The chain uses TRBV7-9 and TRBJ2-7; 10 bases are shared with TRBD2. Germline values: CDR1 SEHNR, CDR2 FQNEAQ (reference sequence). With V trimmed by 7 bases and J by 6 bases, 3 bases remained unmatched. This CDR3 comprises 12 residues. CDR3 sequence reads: CASTRLAGEQYF. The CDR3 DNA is TGTGCCAGCACCAGACTAGCGGGCGAGCAGTACTTC.

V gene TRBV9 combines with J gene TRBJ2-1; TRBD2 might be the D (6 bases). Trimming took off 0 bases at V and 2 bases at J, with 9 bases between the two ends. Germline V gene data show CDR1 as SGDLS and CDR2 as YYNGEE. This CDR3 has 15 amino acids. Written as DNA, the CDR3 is TGTGCCAGCAGCGTAGGCGGGGAGACCTACAATGAGCAGTTCTTC. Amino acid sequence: CASSVGGETYNEQFF.

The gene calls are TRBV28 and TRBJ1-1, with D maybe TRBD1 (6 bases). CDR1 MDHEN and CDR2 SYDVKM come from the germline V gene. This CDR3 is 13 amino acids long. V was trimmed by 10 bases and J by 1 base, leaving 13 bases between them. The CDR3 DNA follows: TGTGCCACCAGGAGGGACACGAACACTGAAGCTTTCTTT. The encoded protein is CATRRDTNTEAFF. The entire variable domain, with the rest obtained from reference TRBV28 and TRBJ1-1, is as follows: DVKVTQSSRYLVKRTGEKVFLECVQDMDHENMFWYRQDPGLGLRLIYFSYDVKMKEKGDIPEGYSVSREKKERFSLILESASTNQTSMYLCATRRDTNTEAFFGQGTRLTVV.

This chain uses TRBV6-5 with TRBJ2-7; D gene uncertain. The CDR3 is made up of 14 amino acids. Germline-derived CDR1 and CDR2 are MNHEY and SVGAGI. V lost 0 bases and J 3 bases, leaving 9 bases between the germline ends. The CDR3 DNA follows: TGTGCCAGCAGTTACTCCGCAGGCATCTACGAGCAGTACTTC. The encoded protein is CASSYSAGIYEQYF.

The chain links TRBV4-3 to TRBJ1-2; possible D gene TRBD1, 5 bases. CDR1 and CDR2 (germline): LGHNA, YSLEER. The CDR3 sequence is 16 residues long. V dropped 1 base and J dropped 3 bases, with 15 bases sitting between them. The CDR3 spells CASSQVNVWGDYGYTF. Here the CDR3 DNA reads TGCGCCAGCAGCCAAGTAAATGTATGGGGGGACTATGGCTACACCTTC.

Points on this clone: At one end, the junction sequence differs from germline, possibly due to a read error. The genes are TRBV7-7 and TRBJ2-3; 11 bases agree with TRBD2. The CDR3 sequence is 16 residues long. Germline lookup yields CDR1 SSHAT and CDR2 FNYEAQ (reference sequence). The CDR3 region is CASSLGLAGGTDTQYF. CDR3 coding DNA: TGTGCTAGCAGCTTAGGGTTAGCGGGAGGGACAGATACGCAGTATTTT.

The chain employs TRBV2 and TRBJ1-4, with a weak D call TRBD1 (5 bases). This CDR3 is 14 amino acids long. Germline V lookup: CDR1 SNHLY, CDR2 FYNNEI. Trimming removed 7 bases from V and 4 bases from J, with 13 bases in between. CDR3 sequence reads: CASIADKRNEKLFF. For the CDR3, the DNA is TGTGCCAGCATTGCGGACAAACGTAATGAAAAACTGTTTTTT.

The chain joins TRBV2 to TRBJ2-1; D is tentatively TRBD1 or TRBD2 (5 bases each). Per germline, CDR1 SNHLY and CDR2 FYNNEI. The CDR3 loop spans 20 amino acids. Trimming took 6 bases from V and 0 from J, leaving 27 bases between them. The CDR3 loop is CASSLRDQRTTTSSYNEQFF. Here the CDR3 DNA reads TGTGCCAGCAGCCTCCGGGACCAAAGAACGACGACAAGCTCCTACAATGAGCAGTTCTTC.

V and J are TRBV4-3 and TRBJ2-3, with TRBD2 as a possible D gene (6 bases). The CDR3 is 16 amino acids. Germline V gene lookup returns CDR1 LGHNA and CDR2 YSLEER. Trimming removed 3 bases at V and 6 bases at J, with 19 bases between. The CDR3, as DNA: TGCGCCAGCAGCCAGGCCCCCCCCGGGAGCGGGGATACGCAGTATTTT. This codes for CASSQAPPGSGDTQYF.

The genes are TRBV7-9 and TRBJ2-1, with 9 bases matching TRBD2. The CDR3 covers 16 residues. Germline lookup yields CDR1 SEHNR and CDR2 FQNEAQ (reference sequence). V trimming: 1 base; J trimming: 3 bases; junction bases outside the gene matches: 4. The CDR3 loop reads CASSLDWTSVYNEQFF. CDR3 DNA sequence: TGTGCCAGCAGCTTAGATTGGACTAGCGTCTACAATGAGCAGTTCTTC.

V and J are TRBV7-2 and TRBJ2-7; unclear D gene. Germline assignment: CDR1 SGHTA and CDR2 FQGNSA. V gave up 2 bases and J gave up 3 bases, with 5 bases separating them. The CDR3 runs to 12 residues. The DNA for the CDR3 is TGTGCCAGCAGCTTACGGTACTACGAGCAGTACTTC. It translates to CASSLRYYEQYF.

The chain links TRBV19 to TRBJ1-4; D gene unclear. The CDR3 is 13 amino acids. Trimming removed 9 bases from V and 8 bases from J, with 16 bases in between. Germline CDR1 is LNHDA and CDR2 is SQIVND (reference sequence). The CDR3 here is CASHGREREKLFF. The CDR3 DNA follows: TGTGCCAGCCATGGCCGGGAGAGGGAAAAACTGTTTTTT.

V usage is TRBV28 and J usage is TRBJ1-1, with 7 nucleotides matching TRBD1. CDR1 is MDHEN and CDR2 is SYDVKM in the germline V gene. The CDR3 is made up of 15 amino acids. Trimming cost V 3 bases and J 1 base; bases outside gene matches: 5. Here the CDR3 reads CASSLAGGGNTEAFF. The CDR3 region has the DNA TGTGCCAGCAGTTTGGCAGGGGGTGGGAACACTGAAGCTTTCTTT.

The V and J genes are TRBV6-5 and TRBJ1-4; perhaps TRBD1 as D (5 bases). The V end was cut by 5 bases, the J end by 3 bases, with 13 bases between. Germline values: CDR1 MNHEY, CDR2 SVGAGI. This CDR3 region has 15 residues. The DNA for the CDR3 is TGTGCCAGCAGTCTGACAGCAACCCCTAATGAAAAACTGTTTTTT. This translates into CASSLTATPNEKLFF.

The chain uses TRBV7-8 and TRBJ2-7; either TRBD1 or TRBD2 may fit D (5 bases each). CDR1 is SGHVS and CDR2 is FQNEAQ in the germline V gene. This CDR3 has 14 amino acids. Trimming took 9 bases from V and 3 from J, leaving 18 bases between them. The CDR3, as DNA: TGTGCCAGTAGAGGGGTGAGGGGAAACTACGAGCAGTACTTC. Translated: CASRGVRGNYEQYF.

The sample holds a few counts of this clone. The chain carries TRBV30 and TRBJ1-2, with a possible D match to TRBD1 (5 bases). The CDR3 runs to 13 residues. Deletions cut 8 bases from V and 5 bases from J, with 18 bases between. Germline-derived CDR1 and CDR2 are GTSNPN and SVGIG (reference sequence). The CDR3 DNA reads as TGTGCCCACCTTTGGACCAGGGCGTATGGCTACACCTTC. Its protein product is CAHLWTRAYGYTF.

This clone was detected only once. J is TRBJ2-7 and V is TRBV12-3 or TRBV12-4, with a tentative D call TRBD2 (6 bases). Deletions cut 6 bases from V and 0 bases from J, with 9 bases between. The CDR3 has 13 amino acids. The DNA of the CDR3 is TGTGCCAGCAGGGGGGACTTCTCCTACGAGCAGTACTTC. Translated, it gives CASRGDFSYEQYF.

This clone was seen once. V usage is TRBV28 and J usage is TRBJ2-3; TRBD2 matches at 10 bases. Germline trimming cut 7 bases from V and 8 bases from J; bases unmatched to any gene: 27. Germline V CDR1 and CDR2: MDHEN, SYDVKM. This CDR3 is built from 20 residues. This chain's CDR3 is CASKERVPGAAGGWHGTQYF. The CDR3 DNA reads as TGTGCCAGCAAAGAAAGGGTCCCTGGAGCAGCGGGAGGGTGGCACGGTACGCAGTATTTT.